A selection of T cell receptor beta chains follows, all from one sample in a study of cytomegalovirus exposure and HLA in healthy donors. Sequencing was performed with immunoSEQ multiplex PCR; in TCRdb, only in-frame clones are kept and a portion is missing. Of 40,000 to 55,000 clones detected, 60% to 70% appear once; the ten largest clones hold 12%. Sample: PBMCs. Source of these receptors: a man aged 60 to 75 in good health and CMV-seropositive. CDR3s include the opening cysteine and the closing phenylalanine or tryptophan. A D gene is named only where the DNA matches it firmly. For some rows the clone size is stated as once, few or many, or as a class when expanded; others skip it.

j_call | d_call | cdr3_length | v_call | clone_size | cdr3_nt | cdr3_aa
TRBJ2-7 | NA | 16 | TRBV15 | few | TGTGCCACCAGCAGAGATTTCGGGACTTCGACCTACGAGCAGTACTTC | CATSRDFGTSTYEQYF
TRBJ1-1 | NA | 14 | TRBV6-5 | NA | TGTGCCAGCAGTTACTCCCGAGTGAACACTGAAGCTTTCTTT | CASSYSRVNTEAFF
TRBJ2-2 | NA | 13 | TRBV15 | NA | TGTGCCACCAGCAGTACGAACACCGGGGAGCTGTTTTTT | CATSSTNTGELFF
TRBJ2-1 | TRBD2 | 17 | TRBV4-1 | NA | TGCGCCAGCAGCCGGGGTGCCCCACTAGCGGGGGACAATGAGCAGTTCTTC | CASSRGAPLAGDNEQFF
TRBJ1-3 | NA | 11 | TRBV6-4 | once | TGTGCCAGCTACTCTGGAAACACCATATATTTT | CASYSGNTIYF
TRBJ2-3 | NA | 13 | TRBV7-2 | NA | TGTGCCAGCAGCTTAGCGCGTCGCGGGAACGTGTATTTT | CASSLARRGNVYF
TRBJ2-2 | TRBD2 | 16 | TRBV7-2 | NA | TGTGCCAGCAGCTTGAAAGCGGGAACCCAAGGCGGGGAGCTGTTTTTT | CASSLKAGTQGGELFF
TRBJ2-4 | NA | 17 | TRBV5-5 | few | TGTGCCAGCAGCGTCCGCGACCGGGGTAGGGTCAAAAACATTCAGTACTTC | CASSVRDRGRVKNIQYF
TRBJ2-3 | NA | 15 | TRBV6-5 | NA | TGTGCCAGCAGCCGTGGGCCTAGCGCCACAGATACGCAGTATTTT | CASSRGPSATDTQYF
TRBJ2-6 | NA | 15 | TRBV2 | few | TGTGCCAGCAAGGGGGATCTCTCTGGGGCCAACGTCCTGACTTTC | CASKGDLSGANVLTF
TRBJ1-1 | NA | 17 | TRBV7-2 | NA | TGTGCCAGCAGCTTAGTTGTGTTGGGTTTGGGCAGCACTGAAGCTTTCTTT | CASSLVVLGLGSTEAFF
TRBJ2-7 | NA | 13 | TRBV28 | NA | TGTGCCAGCAGTTCGGGCAGGGTTTGGGAGCAGTACTTC | CASSSGRVWEQYF
TRBJ1-3 | NA | 17 | TRBV7-9 | NA | TGTGCCAGCAGCTCGTTTGGGGGGGGGTCCGAAGGAAACACCATATATTTT | CASSSFGGGSEGNTIYF
TRBJ2-1 | NA | 12 | TRBV19 | NA | TGTGCCAGTATCCTGGATCGGGATGAGCAGTTCTTC | CASILDRDEQFF
TRBJ1-6 | NA | 18 | TRBV4-3 | NA | TGCGCCAGCAGCCAAGGAGGGCCCAGGAGCTCCTATAATTCACCCCTCCACTTT | CASSQGGPRSSYNSPLHF
TRBJ2-3 | TRBD2 | 16 | TRBV6-5 | NA | TGTGCCAGCAGTTCATCTAGCGGGAGTGGGGCAGATACGCAGTATTTT | CASSSSSGSGADTQYF
TRBJ2-6 | NA | 15 | TRBV7-2 | NA | TGTGCCAGCAGCTTGATGAGCTCTGGGGCCAACGTCCTGACTTTC | CASSLMSSGANVLTF
TRBJ1-6 | NA | 11 | TRBV29-1 | once | TGCAGCGTTGGGGCCTATTCACCCCTCCACTTT | CSVGAYSPLHF
TRBJ1-1 | NA | 13 | TRBV7-6 | NA | TGTGCCAGCAGCTTTCCAGGGGAGACTGAAGCTTTCTTT | CASSFPGETEAFF
TRBJ1-2 | NA | 16 | TRBV7-9 | once | TGTGCCAGTGTCGAGTCCCTCTCGAGAGAACACTATGGCTACACCTTC | CASVESLSREHYGYTF
TRBJ2-3 | TRBD2 | 17 | TRBV27 | NA | TGTGCCAGCAGTTTAGGGTCTAGCGGGAGAGACACAGATACGCAGTATTTT | CASSLGSSGRDTDTQYF
TRBJ2-4 | NA | 11 | TRBV7-9 | NA | TGTGCCAGCAGCGGCCAAAACATTCAGTACTTC | CASSGQNIQYF
TRBJ1-5 | NA | 17 | TRBV4-2 | NA | TGTGCCAGCAGCCAATATGGGGGGGATTTAAGCAATCAGCCCCAGCATTTT | CASSQYGGDLSNQPQHF
TRBJ2-5 | TRBD1 | 14 | TRBV7-2 | NA | TGTGCCAGCAGCTGGACAGGGGGCCAAGAGACCCAGTACTTC | CASSWTGGQETQYF
TRBJ2-7 | NA | 11 | TRBV20-1 | few | TGCAGTGCTAGTTTGGACAAAGAGCAGTACTTC | CSASLDKEQYF
TRBJ2-7 | NA | 14 | TRBV7-8 | once | TGTGCCAGCAGTATAGATGGGGGGGCGGGGGAGCAGTACTTC | CASSIDGGAGEQYF
TRBJ2-2 | TRBD1 | 15 | TRBV27 | few | TGTGCCAGCAGGCTAAGGGACAGACTTACCGGGGAGCTGTTTTTT | CASRLRDRLTGELFF
TRBJ1-2 | NA | 14 | TRBV5-5 | NA | TGTGCCAGCAGCTTGGGTGGGGCGAACTATGGCTACACCTTC | CASSLGGANYGYTF
TRBJ2-2 | NA | 18 | TRBV28 | NA | TGTGCCAGCAGTGACACCAGGGTGCCCTGGCGAAACACCGGGGAGCTGTTTTTT | CASSDTRVPWRNTGELFF
TRBJ2-4 | NA | 15 | TRBV4-1 | NA | TGCGCCAGCAGCCAGATCTTACTAGCCAAAAACATTCAGTACTTC | CASSQILLAKNIQYF
TRBJ1-2 | TRBD1 | 13 | TRBV30 | few | TGTGCCGGATGGGACAGAGCTAACTATGGCTACACCTTC | CAGWDRANYGYTF
TRBJ2-2 | NA | 15 | TRBV5-4 | NA | TGTGCCAGCAGCCCCAGCGGAGCGAACACCGGGGAGCTGTTTTTT | CASSPSGANTGELFF
TRBJ2-2 | TRBD1 | 13 | TRBV29-1 | NA | TGCAGCGCCCGACAGGGGGACGCCGGGGAGCTGTTTTTT | CSARQGDAGELFF
TRBJ1-5 | NA | 15 | TRBV2 | NA | TGTGCCAGCAGTGAAAACGAGGCATCCAATCAGCCCCAGCATTTT | CASSENEASNQPQHF
TRBJ2-3 | TRBD2 | 18 | TRBV18 | NA | TGTGCCAGCTCACCAGTCCCGCCCACTAGCGCTAACACAGATACGCAGTATTTT | CASSPVPPTSANTDTQYF
TRBJ2-5 | NA | 15 | TRBV2 | NA | TGTGCCAGCAGACGAAGCGGGGACACACTAGAGACCCAGTACTTC | CASRRSGDTLETQYF
TRBJ2-1 | TRBD2 | 14 | TRBV10-3 | NA | TGTGCCACCAGTACTAGCGGGAAGCTTAATGAGCAGTTCTTC | CATSTSGKLNEQFF
TRBJ2-7 | NA | 15 | TRBV7-8 | NA | TGTGCCAGCAGCCGAGGACAGATAAGCTCCTACGAGCAGTACTTC | CASSRGQISSYEQYF
TRBJ2-1 | NA | 15 | TRBV5-4 | NA | TGTGCCAGCAGCCCTGTCGCGGGCGGCTACAATGAGCAGTTCTTC | CASSPVAGGYNEQFF
TRBJ1-2 | TRBD1 | 16 | TRBV4-2 | NA | TGTGCCAGCACCGATGGGGGGGCAGGGGGCGACTATGGCTACACCTTC | CASTDGGAGGDYGYTF
TRBJ2-7 | NA | 15 | TRBV10-3 | few | TGTGCCATCAGTGAGGCGACTAGGGGAGCCTACGAGCAGTACTTC | CAISEATRGAYEQYF
TRBJ1-1 | TRBD1 | 13 | TRBV5-4 | NA | TGTGCCAGCAGCCCTACAGGGGTCACTGAAGCTTTCTTT | CASSPTGVTEAFF